A single sample is the source of the 22 T cell receptor beta chains below, sequenced in a study of Graves' ophthalmopathy and Graves' hyperthyroidism. From RNA, the CDR3 regions of TCR beta chains were amplified and sequenced. HTBI primers were used in a first-round RT-PCR, which preceded a second-round multiplex PCR. One entry per CDR3 protein, called by TCRdb with MiXCR from the multiplex PCR reads. The table shows about 550,000 distinct CDR3 sequences, with under 45% occurring only once. Sequenced sample: peripheral blood or thyroid tissue (not recorded which). The receptors derive from an adult man with Graves' hyperthyroidism.

This clonotype has just a few counts. The J gene is TRBJ2-6, the V gene TRBV4-1; TRBD1 matches at 7 bases. J gave up 1 base and V 4 bases, and 7 bases lay outside the gene matches. This CDR3 has 17 residues. The germline gives CDR1 MGHRA, CDR2 YSYEKL. The CDR3 sequence is CASSPEGARSGANVLTF. DNA of the CDR3: TGCGCCAGCAGCCCCGAGGGGGCTCGGTCTGGGGCCAACGTCCTGACTTTC.

This clonotype was detected ten times or more. This rearrangement joins TRBV9 to TRBJ1-2; D call uncertain. Germline CDR1 and CDR2: SGDLS and YYNGEE. With 3 bases removed from V and 2 bases from J, the gap between germline ends came to 14 bases. The CDR3 contains 15 residues. The CDR3 region is CASSAIEVHNYGYTF. In DNA, the CDR3 is TGTGCCAGCAGCGCGATAGAGGTTCACAACTATGGCTACACCTTC.

This clonotype has at least ten counts. The V call is TRBV2, the J call TRBJ1-6; weak D call: TRBD1 (6 bases). CDR3 size: 15 residues. Germline CDR1 is SNHLY and CDR2 is FYNNEI. Trimming removed 1 base at V and 6 bases at J, with 10 bases between. Written as DNA, the CDR3 is TGTGCCAGCAGTGAAGGAGGGGGTCCTAATTCACCCCTCCACTTT. It specifies CASSEGGGPNSPLHF.

This clonotype was found many times. The V call is TRBV29-1, the J call TRBJ2-5; D remains unclear. CDR3 size: 13 residues. Trimming pared 8 bases from V and 3 bases from J, leaving 16 bases between. The V gene's germline CDR1 is SQVTM and CDR2 ANQGSEA. CDR3 nucleotide sequence: TGCAGCACCCCCGAGGCTGGGGAAGAGACCCAGTACTTC. It codes for CSTPEAGEETQYF.

J is TRBJ2-3 and V is TRBV3-1; 7 bases map to TRBD2. The CDR3 loop spans 15 amino acids. Germline V gives CDR1 LGHDT, CDR2 YNNKEL (reference sequence). After removal of 0 bases from V and 1 base from J, the junction contained 1 base not matched to a gene. CDR3 in DNA: TGTGCCAGCAGCCAAGATGGGGGGGGCACAGATACGCAGTATTTT. As protein: CASSQDGGGTDTQYF.

This clonotype was seen more than once but under ten times. The gene calls are TRBV9 and TRBJ1-4; 7 bases match TRBD1. CDR1 and CDR2 from the germline V gene are SGDLS and YYNGEE. The trim removed 4 bases at V and 8 bases at J, leaving 8 bases unmatched. The CDR3 contains 14 residues. This CDR3 is CASSPNRGGEKLFF. DNA for the CDR3: TGTGCCAGCAGCCCTAACAGGGGCGGAGAAAAACTGTTTTTT.

V and J are TRBV28 and TRBJ1-6; D is unresolved. This CDR3 is 12 amino acids long. V was clipped by 4 bases and J by 7 bases, with 5 bases between them. CDR1 and CDR2 (germline): MDHEN, SYDVKM. CDR3 residues: CASSWGNSPLHF. The CDR3 bases are TGTGCCAGCAGTTGGGGAAATTCACCCCTCCACTTT.

A remark on this clonotype: A much larger clone lies one base from this, so it may be a read error. The chain joins TRBV11-2 to TRBJ2-2, with 9 bases that match TRBD1. This CDR3 is built from 17 residues. Germline-derived CDR1 and CDR2 are SGHAT and FQNNGV. The CDR3 DNA sequence: TGTGCCAGCAGCTCCCGGGACAGGGCCTCGAACACCGAGGAGCTGTTTTTT. Translated: CASSSRDRASNTEELFF.

This clonotype showed up many times. The conserved closing phenylalanine or tryptophan is absent in this CDR3, likely reflecting a read error. It is unclear where the CDR3 begins or ends on the DNA, so no DNA is shown, and the CDR3 is as TCRdb lists it. The gene calls are TRBV6-5 and TRBJ2-5; TRBD1 is the table's D call, not checked against the DNA. The CDR3 has 12 amino acids, counting both end residues. Germline values: CDR1 MNHEY, CDR2 SVGAGI. Here the CDR3 reads CASSYATGQPCL.

On this clonotype: The junction departs from germline at one end; a sequencing error may be responsible. V and J are TRBV7-9 and TRBJ2-5; 9 nucleotides match TRBD1. The length of the CDR3 is 15 residues. Germline V gene sequence: CDR1 SEHNR, CDR2 FQNEAQ (reference sequence). CDR3 coding DNA: TGCGCCAGCAGCCAGGGGGGACAGGGAGGAGAGACCCAGTACTTC. This translates into CASSQGGQGGETQYF.

V is TRBV9 and J is TRBJ2-5, with 7 bases matching TRBD1. Unmatched junction bases numbered 10, after V lost 2 bases and J lost 3 bases. Germline V gives CDR1 SGDLS, CDR2 YYNGEE. This CDR3 has 16 residues. CDR3 DNA sequence: TGTGCCAGCAGCGTTGATTCCGGGGACAGAAAAGAGACCCAGTACTTC. Translating gives CASSVDSGDRKETQYF. The variable domain in full, completed from reference TRBV9 and TRBJ2-5, reads DSGVTQTPKHLITATGQRVTLRCSPRSGDLSVYWYQQSLDQGLQFLIQYYNGEERAKGNILERFSAQQFPDLHSELNLSSLELGDSALYFCASSVDSGDRKETQYFGPGTRLLVL.

This clonotype turned up a few times. This chain links TRBV19 with TRBJ1-4, with D uncertain. V lost 5 bases and J lost 8, with 18 bases in between. The CDR3 contains 15 residues. The germline V gene has CDR1 LNHDA and CDR2 SQIVND (reference sequence). CDR3 sequence: CASSLEGVIGEKLFF. Here the CDR3 DNA reads TGTGCCAGTAGTCTGGAGGGCGTCATCGGGGAAAAACTGTTTTTT.

This clonotype has just a few counts. The V and J genes are TRBV6-5 and TRBJ1-2; D might be TRBD1 (5 bases). Deletions cut 7 bases from V and 0 bases from J, with 21 bases between. The CDR3 is made up of 17 amino acids. Germline V gene lookup returns CDR1 MNHEY and CDR2 SVGAGI. The CDR3, as DNA: TGTGCCAGCACTTCAACGGCGGTAGGGGCGACTAACTATGGCTACACCTTC. This sequence encodes CASTSTAVGATNYGYTF.

In regard to this clonotype: A read error may be the cause here, since a much bigger clone is one base away. The chain employs TRBV20-1 and TRBJ2-2; 8 positions agree with TRBD1. The CDR3 covers 16 residues. Germline V gives CDR1 DFQATT, CDR2 SNEGSKA (reference sequence). The CDR3 sequence: CSARLHRGLNTGELLF. For the CDR3, the DNA is TGCAGTGCTAGACTGCACAGGGGGTTGAACACCGGGGAGCTGCTTTTT.

Here the CDR3 DNA reads TGTGCCAGCAGCTTACAATGGACAGTCGGCAGCTATGGCTACACCTTC. This gives the protein CASSLQWTVGSYGYTF. The chain couples TRBV7-4 to TRBJ1-2; tentative D call: TRBD1 (6 bases). The CDR3 has 16 amino acids. Trimming cost V 2 bases and J 4 bases, with 17 bases left between them. Germline values: CDR1 SGHVT, CDR2 SQSDAQ. Combining the CDR3 with reference TRBV7-4 and TRBJ1-2 gives the whole variable domain GAGVSQSPRYKVAKRGRDVALRCDSISGHVTLYWYRQTLGQGSEVLTYSQSDAQRDKSGRPSGRFSAERPERSVSTLKIQRTEQGDSAVYLCASSLQWTVGSYGYTFGSGTRLTVV.

This chain joins TRBV10-3 and TRBJ1-4, with 9 bases lining up with TRBD1. Germline CDR1 and CDR2: ENHRY and SYGVKD. This CDR3 is built from 15 residues. V lost 6 bases to trimming and J lost 13 bases; unmatched junction nucleotides: 15. The CDR3 DNA follows: TGTGCCATCAGGGGGGACAGGGACGGATCGGGCGGACTGTTTTTT. Translation: CAIRGDRDGSGGLFF.

V usage is TRBV6-5 and J usage is TRBJ1-4, with D unclear. The V gene's germline CDR1 is MNHEY and CDR2 SVGAGI. V lost 8 bases to trimming and J lost 5 bases, with 12 bases between them. This CDR3 is built from 13 residues. Written as DNA, the CDR3 is TGTGCCAGCTGGCGGCAGCCGAATGAAAAACTGTTTTTT. It translates to CASWRQPNEKLFF.

The V call is TRBV9, the J call TRBJ1-6; 8 nucleotides align to TRBD1. This CDR3 region has 13 residues. Germline lookup yields CDR1 SGDLS and CDR2 YYNGEE. V dropped 5 bases and J dropped 12; count of bases not matched to a gene: 7. CDR3 in amino acids: CASRDRDSLPLHF. For the CDR3, the DNA is TGTGCCAGCAGGGACAGGGACAGTTTACCCCTCCACTTT.

This clonotype was detected many times. The gene calls are TRBV4-1 and TRBJ2-5, with D possibly being TRBD2 (6 bases). With 0 bases removed from V and 2 bases from J, the gap between germline ends came to 10 bases. The germline V gene encodes CDR1 MGHRA and CDR2 YSYEKL. The CDR3 is 15 amino acids. In nucleotides, the CDR3 is TGCGCCAGCAGCCAAGATCCGGGACTTCAAGAGACCCAGTACTTC. It translates to CASSQDPGLQETQYF.

This clonotype was seen only a few times. The chain joins TRBV9 to TRBJ1-2, with D possibly TRBD1 on 6 matching bases. This CDR3 has 13 amino acids. V lost 0 bases and J lost 8, with 11 bases in between. Germline assignment: CDR1 SGDLS and CDR2 YYNGEE. DNA for the CDR3: TGTGCCAGCAGCGTAGACAGGGATGACGGCTACACCTTC. Translation gives CASSVDRDDGYTF.

A few counts support this clonotype. The V gene is TRBV28, the J gene TRBJ2-2, with 9 bases that match TRBD1. Germline CDR1 and CDR2: MDHEN and SYDVKM. This CDR3 contains 15 residues. V shed 5 bases and J 8 bases; nucleotides not matched to a gene: 9. The CDR3 DNA is TGTGCCAGCAGTCCGCCAGGGACAGGGCGAGGGGAGCTGTTTTTT. Protein: CASSPPGTGRGELFF.

The J gene is TRBJ2-5, the V gene TRBV25-1, with 7 nucleotides matching TRBD1. The V gene end was trimmed by 4 bases and the J gene end by 2 bases; junction bases not matched to a gene: 7. CDR3 length: 15 amino acids. Germline V lookup: CDR1 MGHDK, CDR2 SYGVNS. The CDR3 loop reads CASSASWGQQETQYF. The CDR3 region has the DNA TGTGCCAGCAGTGCTAGTTGGGGACAGCAAGAGACCCAGTACTTC.